The 8 T cell receptor beta chains given below trace back to one sample, sequenced in a study of cytomegalovirus exposure and HLA in healthy donors. Vbeta (60) and Jbeta (13) primers were used in the PCR. Sequenced by immunoSEQ multiplex PCR; TCRdb stores in-frame clones only, minus some. The sample includes roughly 140,000 clones, 75% to 85% seen only once; the top ten take around 2.5%. The sequencing input was PBMCs. These receptors were obtained from a woman aged 18-29 years in good health and CMV-seropositive.

CDR3 in DNA: TGTGCCAGCAGCGGACAGGGGACTAGCGGCGAGCAGTTCTTC. This sequence encodes CASSGQGTSGEQFF. V is TRBV7-2 and J is TRBJ2-1; TRBD2 aligns across 11 bases. V trimming: 5 bases; J trimming: 10 bases; junction bases outside the gene matches: 7. CDR3 length equals 14 residues. Germline CDR1 and CDR2: SGHTA and FQGNSA.

This clone was observed a handful of times. The chain joins TRBV11-2 to TRBJ1-5; 8 nucleotides align to TRBD1. The germline V gene has CDR1 SGHAT and CDR2 FQNNGV. V shed 3 bases and J 2 bases; nucleotides not matched to a gene: 0. This CDR3 comprises 14 residues. CDR3 sequence: CASSLTGGNQPQHF. The CDR3 coding sequence is TGTGCCAGCAGCTTGACAGGGGGCAATCAGCCCCAGCATTTT.

The sample holds one count of this clone. The rearrangement links TRBV28 to TRBJ2-7; 9 bases align to TRBD1. This CDR3 contains 15 residues. Germline V gene lookup returns CDR1 MDHEN and CDR2 SYDVKM. V lost 6 bases to trimming and J lost 5 bases; unmatched junction nucleotides: 11. The CDR3 DNA follows: TGTGCCAGCAGCACTGGGACAGGGAGAATTGACGAGCAGTACTTC. Translation: CASSTGTGRIDEQYF.

This chain links TRBV15 with TRBJ1-5; 7 bases match TRBD1. The CDR3 totals 19 residues. The germline CDR1 and CDR2 sequences are LNHNV and YYDKDF (reference sequence). V was pared by 3 bases and J by 0 bases, with 14 bases of the junction left unmatched. In DNA form, the CDR3 reads TGTGCCACCAGCAGTTCTTGGGACAGTGCCGTCTATAGCAATCAGCCCCAGCATTTT. Translated, it gives CATSSSWDSAVYSNQPQHF.

This sequence joins TRBV20-1 and TRBJ1-2; 8 nucleotides align to TRBD1. The CDR3 has 11 residues. The germline V gene encodes CDR1 DFQATT and CDR2 SNEGSKA (reference sequence). The J segment lost 6 bases and the V segment lost 7 bases, leaving 4 bases of the junction unmatched. CDR3 coding DNA: TGCAGTGTACCAGGGGGCCATGGCTACACCTTC. This translates into CSVPGGHGYTF.

The chain uses TRBV30 and TRBJ1-6; D unclear. V was cut by 6 bases and J by 0 bases, with 6 bases left in between. Per germline, CDR1 GTSNPN and CDR2 SVGIG (reference sequence). The CDR3 sequence is 13 residues long. The CDR3 DNA is TGTGCCTGCGAGGTCTCCTATAATTCACCCCTCCACTTT. It yields the protein CACEVSYNSPLHF.

The rearrangement uses TRBV2 and TRBJ2-3; D might be TRBD1 (6 bases). Germline V CDR1 and CDR2: SNHLY, FYNNEI. This CDR3 has 11 residues. With 8 bases removed from V and 5 bases from J, the gap between germline ends came to 8 bases. Written as DNA, the CDR3 is TGTGCCAGCCTACAGGGAGATACGCAGTATTTT. Its translation is CASLQGDTQYF.

This chain joins TRBV4-1 and TRBJ1-1, with D unclear. Germline V gene data show CDR1 as MGHRA and CDR2 as YSYEKL. The CDR3 runs 14 residues. V was clipped by 0 bases and J by 4 bases, with 9 bases between them. The CDR3 DNA reads as TGCGCCAGCAGCCAAGATCGGGTTGGCACTGAAGCTTTCTTT. Amino acids: CASSQDRVGTEAFF.